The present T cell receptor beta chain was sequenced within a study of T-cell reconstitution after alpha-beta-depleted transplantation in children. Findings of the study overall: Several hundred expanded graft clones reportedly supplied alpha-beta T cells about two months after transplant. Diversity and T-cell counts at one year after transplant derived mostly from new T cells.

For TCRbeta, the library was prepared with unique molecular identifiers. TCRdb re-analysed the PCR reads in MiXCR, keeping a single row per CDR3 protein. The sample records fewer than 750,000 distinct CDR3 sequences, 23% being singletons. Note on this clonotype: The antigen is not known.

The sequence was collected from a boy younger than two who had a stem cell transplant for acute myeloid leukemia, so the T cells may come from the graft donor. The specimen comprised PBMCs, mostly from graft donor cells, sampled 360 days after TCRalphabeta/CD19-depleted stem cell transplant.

This CDR3 is CASSSSGGNLRVSYNEQFF. CDR3 bases: TGTGCCAGCAGTTCTAGCGGGGGGAACTTAAGGGTCTCCTACAATGAGCAGTTCTTC. The V and J genes are TRBV12-3 or TRBV12-4 and TRBJ2-1; TRBD2 matches 11 bases. Trimming at V came to 4 bases and at J to 0 bases, leaving 11 bases not matched to a gene. This CDR3 spans 19 amino acids.